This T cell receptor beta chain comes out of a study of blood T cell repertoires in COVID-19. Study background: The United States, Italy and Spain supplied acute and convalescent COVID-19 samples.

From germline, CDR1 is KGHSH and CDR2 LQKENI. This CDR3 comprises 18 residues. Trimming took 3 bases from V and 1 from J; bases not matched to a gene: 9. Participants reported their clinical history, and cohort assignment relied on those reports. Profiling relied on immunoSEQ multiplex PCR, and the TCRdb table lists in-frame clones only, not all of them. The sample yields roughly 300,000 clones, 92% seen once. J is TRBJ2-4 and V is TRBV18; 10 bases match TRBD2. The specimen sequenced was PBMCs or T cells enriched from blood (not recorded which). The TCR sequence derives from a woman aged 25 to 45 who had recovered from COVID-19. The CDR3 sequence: CASSPLAGEVRAKNIQYF. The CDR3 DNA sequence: TGTGCCAGCTCACCCCTAGCGGGAGAGGTTAGGGCCAAAAACATTCAGTACTTC.